A selection of T cell receptor beta chains follows, all from one sample in a study of OX40 agonist ivuxolimab in advanced cancers. Only in-frame clones appear in the TCRdb table, and some are missing; sequencing was by immunoSEQ multiplex PCR. The sample carries over 13,000 clones, roughly 65% recorded once. The sample was CD4+ or CD8+ T cells sorted from blood, taken in a trial of the OX40 agonist ivuxolimab. Receptor source: an adult with an advanced solid tumor such as melanoma, head and neck, liver or kidney cancer. The CDR3 runs from the conserved cysteine through the conserved F or W. D genes are given only for firm matches. Clone size is not always given. Where it is, it says once, few, many or a class for expanded clones.

v_gene	j_gene	d_gene	abundance	CDR3aa	CDR3nt
TRBV5-1	TRBJ2-1	TRBD2	.	CASSPQGARTSGRSLGYNEQFF	TGCGCCAGCAGCCCCCAGGGAGCTCGGACTAGCGGGAGGTCTCTAGGGTACAATGAGCAGTTCTTC
TRBV7-9	TRBJ1-2	.	.	CASSLTSSNYGYTF	TGTGCCAGCAGCCTTACCAGTTCTAACTATGGCTACACCTTC
TRBV9	TRBJ1-3	.	once	CASSLWTDTTSGNTIYF	TGTGCCAGCAGCCTTTGGACAGACACAACCTCTGGAAACACCATATATTTT
TRBV7-8	TRBJ2-7	TRBD2	.	CASSLGTSGIGGFYEQYF	TGTGCCAGCAGCTTAGGGACTAGCGGGATCGGTGGTTTCTACGAGCAGTACTTC
TRBV5-5	TRBJ1-2	.	few	CASSSRGGYTF	TGTGCCAGCAGCAGCCGGGGTGGCTACACCTTC
TRBV28	TRBJ2-7	.	.	CASSTSTETYEQYF	TGTGCCAGCAGTACCTCGACGGAAACCTACGAGCAGTACTTC
TRBV5-1	TRBJ2-7	.	.	CASSLGLHEQYF	TGCGCCAGCAGCTTGGGGCTCCACGAGCAGTACTTC
TRBV7-6	TRBJ2-7	TRBD2	few	CASSDGTNTIDEQYF	TGTGCCAGCAGCGACGGGACTAACACTATCGACGAGCAGTACTTC
TRBV18	TRBJ2-1	.	many	CASSPGQFYNEQFF	TGTGCCAGCTCACCAGGGCAGTTCTACAATGAGCAGTTCTTC
TRBV7-8	TRBJ2-1	TRBD2	few	CASSSIFTTPGLAGGPYNEQFF	TGTGCCAGCAGCTCGATATTTACAACGCCGGGACTAGCGGGAGGGCCTTACAATGAGCAGTTCTTC
TRBV28	TRBJ1-5	.	.	CASSFEDGNQPQHF	TGTGCCAGCAGTTTCGAGGATGGCAATCAGCCCCAGCATTTT